These 9 T cell receptor beta chains share one sample of origin, sequenced in a study of OX40 agonist ivuxolimab in advanced cancers. Assay: immunoSEQ multiplex PCR; the TCRdb copy retains only in-frame clones and omits some. The sample has roughly 100,000 clones, 95% to 97% seen once; the top ten hold around 2%. Sample: CD4+ or CD8+ T cells sorted from blood, taken in a trial of the OX40 agonist ivuxolimab. These receptors came from an adult with an advanced solid tumor such as melanoma, head and neck, liver or kidney cancer.

V is TRBV28 and J is TRBJ1-5; no definite D call. Germline values: CDR1 MDHEN, CDR2 SYDVKM. Trimming took off 6 bases at V and 3 bases at J, with 12 bases between the two ends. CDR3 length: 14 amino acids. CDR3 sequence reads: CASRATSFNQPQHF. Here the CDR3 DNA reads TGTGCCAGCAGGGCCACCTCATTCAATCAGCCCCAGCATTTT.

V is TRBV11-2 and J is TRBJ2-7; D perhaps matches TRBD1 (5 bases). Germline V gene sequence: CDR1 SGHAT, CDR2 FQNNGV. The CDR3 contains 14 residues. Deletions cut 5 bases from V and 2 bases from J, with 13 bases between. The CDR3 here is CASSQTPRAYEQYF. The CDR3 DNA reads as TGTGCCAGCAGCCAAACCCCCAGGGCCTACGAGCAGTACTTC. The full variable domain, with the rest looked up from reference TRBV11-2 and TRBJ2-7, is EAGVAQSPRYKIIEKRQSVAFWCNPISGHATLYWYQQILGQGPKLLIQFQNNGVVDDSQLPKDRFSAERLKGVDSTLKIQPAKLEDSAVYLCASSQTPRAYEQYFGPGTRLTVT.

The chain is built from TRBV19 and TRBJ1-1; no definite D call. The CDR3 covers 12 residues. V dropped 7 bases and J dropped 0 bases, with 6 bases sitting between them. From germline, CDR1 is LNHDA and CDR2 SQIVND (reference sequence). This chain's CDR3 is CASIGLNTEAFF. CDR3 bases: TGTGCCAGTATCGGGTTGAACACTGAAGCTTTCTTT.

V gene TRBV5-6 combines with J gene TRBJ1-2; tentative D call: TRBD1 (6 bases). Germline V CDR1 and CDR2: SGHDT, YYEEEE. The CDR3 is 16 residues long. Trimming stripped 4 bases from V and 2 bases from J, with 18 bases between. The CDR3 nucleotides read TGTGCCAGCAGCCATGGCGGACAGTCCCCCAACTATGGCTACACCTTC. Its protein product is CASSHGGQSPNYGYTF.

The chain carries TRBV29-1 and TRBJ2-1; D call uncertain. The germline V gene has CDR1 SQVTM and CDR2 ANQGSEA. The CDR3 has 15 amino acids. The V and J ends lost 1 base and 2 bases respectively, with 12 bases between them. In DNA form, the CDR3 reads TGCAGCGTTGAAGGGGGAAGTAGAACCTACAATGAGCAGTTCTTC. Amino acid sequence: CSVEGGSRTYNEQFF.

The chain combines TRBV27 with TRBJ2-5; D may match TRBD1 or TRBD2 (5 bases each). This CDR3 is built from 13 residues. Trimming pared 2 bases from V and 7 bases from J, leaving 11 bases between. Germline assignment: CDR1 MNHEY and CDR2 SMNVEV (reference sequence). The CDR3 sequence is CASSLRGAATQYF. CDR3 nucleotides: TGTGCCAGCAGTTTAAGAGGGGCAGCGACCCAGTACTTC.

The chain links TRBV10-3 to TRBJ2-3; D may be TRBD2 (5 bases). V dropped 7 bases and J dropped 4 bases, with 12 bases sitting between them. The CDR3 loop spans 13 amino acids. In germline, CDR1 is ENHRY, CDR2 SYGVKD. CDR3 in amino acids: CAITNFSADTQYF. CDR3 nucleotides: TGTGCCATCACCAACTTTAGCGCAGATACGCAGTATTTT.

V usage is TRBV5-6 and J usage is TRBJ2-1, with TRBD2 as a possible D gene (5 bases). This CDR3 is built from 15 residues. Trimming took 4 bases from V and 0 from J, leaving 11 bases between them. The germline CDR1 and CDR2 sequences are SGHDT and YYEEEE. The CDR3 nucleotides read TGTGCCAGCAGCCCTCAGCGGACCTCCTACAATGAGCAGTTCTTC. This translates into CASSPQRTSYNEQFF.

The sample holds one count of this clone. The genes are TRBV28 and TRBJ1-5, with TRBD1 as a possible D gene (6 bases). The germline V and J ends were trimmed by 2 bases and 1 base, with 21 bases remaining between them. CDR1 MDHEN and CDR2 SYDVKM come from the germline V gene. This CDR3 has 19 residues. CDR3 nucleotides: TGTGCCAGCAGTTTAGGAAACTCGGTGGGGGCGCGAAGCAATCAGCCCCAGCATTTT. This codes for CASSLGNSVGARSNQPQHF.